A single sample gave rise to the 15 T cell receptor beta chains below, sequenced in a study of blood T cell repertoires in COVID-19. Assay: immunoSEQ multiplex PCR; the TCRdb copy retains only in-frame clones and omits some. The sample holds roughly 250,000 clones; more than 85% are singletons and the top ten take 2% to 3%. Sequenced: peripheral blood. These TCRs come from a person under 30 with COVID-19, enrolled during active disease.

V usage is TRBV12-3 or TRBV12-4 and J usage is TRBJ2-1; D gene uncertain. The CDR3 totals 11 residues. Between the trimmed V and J ends, which lost 4 bases and 7 bases, there was a span of 5 bases. The CDR3: CASSSTNEQFF. CDR3 coding DNA: TGTGCCAGCAGTTCCACAAATGAGCAGTTCTTC.

This chain links TRBV10-3 with TRBJ1-1; TRBD1 is a possible D gene (5 bases). In germline, CDR1 is ENHRY, CDR2 SYGVKD. V dropped 8 bases and J dropped 5 bases, with 21 bases sitting between them. CDR3 length: 15 residues. Written as DNA, the CDR3 is TGTGCCATCCGGGTCGGGGGGGAACGGTCTACTGAAGCTTTCTTT. Encoded protein: CAIRVGGERSTEAFF.

The rearrangement links TRBV7-6 to TRBJ2-2, with 12 bases aligning to TRBD2. The CDR3 spans 15 residues. V gave up 5 bases and J gave up 5 bases; unmatched junction bases: 3. The germline V gene encodes CDR1 SGHVS and CDR2 FNYEAQ. For the CDR3, the DNA is TGTGCCAGCAGCCCCGGACTAGCGGGAACCGGGGAGCTGTTTTTT. Translating it yields CASSPGLAGTGELFF.

The rearrangement joins TRBV27 to TRBJ2-1; the match to TRBD2 covers 10 bases. J lost 6 bases, V lost 3 bases, and 8 bases had no gene match. Per the germline V gene, CDR1 is MNHEY and CDR2 is SMNVEV (reference sequence). CDR3 length: 16 amino acids. CDR3 sequence: CASSLGAGGPFNEQFF. CDR3 sequence (DNA): TGTGCCAGCAGTTTGGGAGCGGGAGGGCCTTTCAATGAGCAGTTCTTC.

This chain joins TRBV28 and TRBJ1-4, with a weak D call TRBD1 (6 bases). CDR3 size: 14 residues. CDR1 is MDHEN, CDR2 SYDVKM, per germline. With 2 bases removed from V and 8 bases from J, the gap between germline ends came to 12 bases. The CDR3 DNA is TGTGCCAGCAGTTTACGGGGGGCGGGGGAAAAACTGTTTTTT. Its protein product is CASSLRGAGEKLFF.

V gene TRBV12-3 or TRBV12-4 combines with J gene TRBJ2-1; possible D gene TRBD2, 6 bases. Trimming shortened V by 7 bases and J by 8 bases, and 12 bases separated the two germline ends. The length of the CDR3 is 12 residues. The CDR3 protein is CASTERGDEQFF. DNA for the CDR3: TGTGCCAGCACCGAGCGCGGGGATGAGCAGTTCTTC.

The V gene is TRBV2, the J gene TRBJ1-6, with D possibly being TRBD1 (6 bases). Trimming pared 6 bases from V and 9 bases from J, leaving 18 bases between. Germline V gene data show CDR1 as SNHLY and CDR2 as FYNNEI. The CDR3 is 15 residues long. The CDR3 DNA follows: TGTGCCAGCAGCCAACAGGGTGGGAAGGGTTCACCCCTCCACTTT. Its protein product is CASSQQGGKGSPLHF. Drawing the rest from reference TRBV2 and TRBJ1-6, the complete variable domain is EPEVTQTPSHQVTQMGQEVILRCVPISNHLYFYWYRQILGQKVEFLVSFYNNEISEKSEIFDDQFSVERPDGSNFTLKIRSTKLEDSAMYFCASSQQGGKGSPLHFGNGTRLTVT.

The CDR3 coding sequence is TGCGCCAGCAGCTTGGTTGCCGGGACCCAGTACTTC. It translates to CASSLVAGTQYF. This chain uses TRBV5-1 with TRBJ2-5; no definite D call. Germline V gene data show CDR1 as SGHRS and CDR2 as YFSETQ. The CDR3 runs to 12 residues. The V end lost 0 bases, the J end lost 7 bases, and 7 bases lay between the germline ends.

The rearrangement links TRBV5-1 to TRBJ1-1; D is unclear. CDR3 length: 16 residues. V lost 7 bases, J lost 3 bases, and 22 bases lay in between. Looked up from germline, CDR1 is SGHRS and CDR2 is YFSETQ. This chain's CDR3 is CASRFQVQASDTEAFF. The CDR3 DNA reads as TGCGCCAGCCGGTTCCAAGTTCAAGCGTCGGACACTGAAGCTTTCTTT.

The V and J genes are TRBV4-1 and TRBJ1-1, with a weak D call TRBD1 (6 bases). Deletions cut 3 bases from V and 5 bases from J, with 10 bases between. This CDR3 contains 13 residues. Per the germline V gene, CDR1 is MGHRA and CDR2 is YSYEKL. CDR3 sequence: CASSQGAYTEAFF. The DNA for the CDR3 is TGCGCCAGCAGCCAGGGGGCGTATACTGAAGCTTTCTTT.

This chain joins TRBV19 and TRBJ2-5, with TRBD1 matching 8 bases. Germline loops: CDR1 LNHDA, CDR2 SQIVND (reference sequence). CDR3 length equals 14 residues. Trimming removed 5 bases from V and 5 bases from J; junction bases left unmatched: 7. CDR3 sequence reads: CASSVTGAKETQYF. The CDR3 coding sequence is TGTGCCAGTAGTGTGACAGGGGCGAAGGAGACCCAGTACTTC.

The gene calls are TRBV13 and TRBJ2-3; TRBD1 is a possible D gene (6 bases). Looked up from germline, CDR1 is PRHDT and CDR2 is FYEKMQ (reference sequence). There are 17 residues in the CDR3. The ends were cut back, 5 bases at V and 1 base at J, with 19 bases in the middle. CDR3 region: CASSHAGAGLGTDTQYF. The DNA for the CDR3 is TGTGCCAGCAGCCATGCAGGGGCCGGGTTGGGCACAGATACGCAGTATTTT.

CDR3 nucleotide sequence: TGTGCCACCAGTGTGTCAGGGGGATACTATGGCTACACCTTC. Translation: CATSVSGGYYGYTF. V gene TRBV24-1 combines with J gene TRBJ1-2; 7 bases agree with TRBD1. CDR1 KGHDR and CDR2 SFDVKD come from the germline V gene. J lost 3 bases, V lost 5 bases, and 5 bases had no gene match. The CDR3 length is 14 residues.

The J gene is TRBJ1-6, the V gene TRBV27, with a possible D match to TRBD1 (5 bases). Germline-derived CDR1 and CDR2 are MNHEY and SMNVEV (reference sequence). The CDR3 extends over 15 amino acids. The germline V and J ends were trimmed by 0 bases and 7 bases, with 10 bases remaining between them. The CDR3 reads CASSLSDSFNSPLHF. DNA of the CDR3: TGTGCCAGCAGTTTATCCGACAGCTTCAATTCACCCCTCCACTTT.

The chain recombines TRBV27 with TRBJ2-7, with 9 positions matching TRBD1. The CDR3 sequence is 15 residues long. V shed 9 bases and J 2 bases; nucleotides not matched to a gene: 11. Germline V lookup: CDR1 MNHEY, CDR2 SMNVEV (reference sequence). Here the CDR3 reads CASRLTGTGTYEQYF. For the CDR3, the DNA is TGTGCCAGTAGATTAACCGGGACAGGGACCTACGAGCAGTACTTC.